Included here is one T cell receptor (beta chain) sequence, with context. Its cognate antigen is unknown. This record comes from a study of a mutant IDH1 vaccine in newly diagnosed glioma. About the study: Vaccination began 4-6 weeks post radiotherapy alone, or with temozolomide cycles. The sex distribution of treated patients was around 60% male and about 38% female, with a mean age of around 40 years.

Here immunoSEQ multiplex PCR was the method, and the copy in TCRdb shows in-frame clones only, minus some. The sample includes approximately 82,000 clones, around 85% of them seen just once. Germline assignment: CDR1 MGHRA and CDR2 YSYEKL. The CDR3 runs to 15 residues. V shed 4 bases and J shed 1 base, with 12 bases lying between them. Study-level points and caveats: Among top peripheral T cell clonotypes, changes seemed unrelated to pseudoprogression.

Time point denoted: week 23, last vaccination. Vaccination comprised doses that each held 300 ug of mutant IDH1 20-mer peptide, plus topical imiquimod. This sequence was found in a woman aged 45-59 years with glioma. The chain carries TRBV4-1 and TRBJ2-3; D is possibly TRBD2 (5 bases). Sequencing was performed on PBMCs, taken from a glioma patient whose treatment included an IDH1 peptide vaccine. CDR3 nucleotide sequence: TGCGCCAGCAGCCGAGGGTCGTTGGGCACAGATACGCAGTATTTT. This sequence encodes CASSRGSLGTDTQYF.